This T cell receptor (beta chain) was obtained from a study of T cells in Graves' hyperthyroidism and ophthalmopathy. The table lists this clonotype with many counts. RNA transcripts served as the template for amplifying TCR beta CDR3 regions. First-round RT-PCR of the TCR CDR3 relied on the HTBI primer set. Using its own MiXCR run on the multiplex PCR reads, TCRdb lists one record per CDR3 protein. The sample shows about 350,000 distinct CDR3 sequences, roughly 13% of them seen only once. Diagnostic assessment was based on clinical symptoms, serum thyroxine and TRAb, thyroid ultrasound and orbital computed tomography. Trimming shortened V by 6 bases and J by 5 bases, and 16 bases separated the two germline ends. The CDR3 is 14 residues long. Germline V gives CDR1 SNHLY, CDR2 FYNNEI.

The source is a woman between 40 and 55 years old with Graves' ophthalmopathy. V is TRBV2 and J is TRBJ1-1, with D perhaps matching TRBD1 (5 bases). The sample was blood. Written as DNA, the CDR3 is TGTGCCAGCAGCGGGGCAGGGATCGGGACTGAAGCTTTCTTT. It codes for CASSGAGIGTEAFF.